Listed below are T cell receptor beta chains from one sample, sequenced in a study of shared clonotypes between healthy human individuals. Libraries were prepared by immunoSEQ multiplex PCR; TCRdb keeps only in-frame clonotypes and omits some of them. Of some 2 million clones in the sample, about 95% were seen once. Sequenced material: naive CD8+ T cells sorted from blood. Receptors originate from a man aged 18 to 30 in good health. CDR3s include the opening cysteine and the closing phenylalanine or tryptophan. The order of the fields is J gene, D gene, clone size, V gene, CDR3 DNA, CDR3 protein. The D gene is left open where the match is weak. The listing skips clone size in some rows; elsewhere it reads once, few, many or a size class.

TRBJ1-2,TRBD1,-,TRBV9,TGTGCCAGCAGCGTAGAGCCCACCCTAGGGGGCGATGGCTACACCTTC,CASSVEPTLGGDGYTF
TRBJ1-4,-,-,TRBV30,TGTGCCTGGAGCCTAGAGGGAATTAATGAAAAACTGTTTTTT,CAWSLEGINEKLFF
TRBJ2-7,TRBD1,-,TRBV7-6,TGTGCCAGCAGCTTAGCCTGGACAGGGGATAGTGGCGAGCAGTACTTC,CASSLAWTGDSGEQYF
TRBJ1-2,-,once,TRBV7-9,TGTGCCAGCAGCTTAGTTGGAGGGGGTACTAACTATGGCTACACCTTC,CASSLVGGGTNYGYTF
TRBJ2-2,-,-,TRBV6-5,TGTGCCAGCAGTAAAGGGGAGGACACCGGGGAGCTGTTTTTT,CASSKGEDTGELFF
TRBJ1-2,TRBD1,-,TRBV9,TGTGCCAGCAGCGCTACAGGGGGCGACGACTATGGCTACACCTTC,CASSATGGDDYGYTF
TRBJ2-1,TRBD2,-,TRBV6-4,TGTGCCAGCAGTACCGGGACTAGCGGGGGGAATGAGCAGTTCTTC,CASSTGTSGGNEQFF
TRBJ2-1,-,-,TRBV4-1,TGCGCCAGCAGCCAAGGGCCTAGTTTAACGAATGAGCAGTTCTTC,CASSQGPSLTNEQFF
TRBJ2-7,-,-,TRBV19,TGTGCCAGTAGTGCAGGGCCCTCCTACGAGCAGTACTTC,CASSAGPSYEQYF
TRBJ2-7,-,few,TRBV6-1,TGTGCCAGTTGGGACGGAGCCTACGAGCAGTACTTC,CASWDGAYEQYF
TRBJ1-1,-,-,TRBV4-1,TGCGCCAGCAGCCAGGACCCGATATCAGAAGCTTTCTTT,CASSQDPISEAFF
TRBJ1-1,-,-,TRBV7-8,TGTGCCAGCAGCCGTACAGGGAGCACTGAAGCTTTCTTT,CASSRTGSTEAFF
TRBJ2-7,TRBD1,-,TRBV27,TGTGCCAGCAGCCCATCCGGGACAGGGGGGTTCAGAGGGGACGAGCAGTACTTC,CASSPSGTGGFRGDEQYF
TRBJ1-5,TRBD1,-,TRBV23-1,TGCGCCAGCAGTCAATTGCACAGGGGGTTTCAGCCCCAGCATTTT,CASSQLHRGFQPQHF
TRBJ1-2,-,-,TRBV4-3,TGCGCCAGCAGCCAAGGAGGAGGGGGGGCGGGCTATGGCTACACCTTC,CASSQGGGGAGYGYTF
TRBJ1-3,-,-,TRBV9,TGTGCCAGCAGCGTAGATCCGACCTCTGGAAACACCATATATTTT,CASSVDPTSGNTIYF
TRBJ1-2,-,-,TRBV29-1,TGCGCGGTCCCAGCTAACTATGGCTACACCTTC,CAVPANYGYTF
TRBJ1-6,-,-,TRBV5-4,TGTGCCAGCAGCTTGGAATTTGCAGGGCGTTCACCCCTCCACTTT,CASSLEFAGRSPLHF
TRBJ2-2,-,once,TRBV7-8,TGTGCCAGCAGCCCAGAGGTCCCCGGGGAGCTGTTTTTT,CASSPEVPGELFF
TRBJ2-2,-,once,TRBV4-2,TGTGCCAGCAGCCAAGGGTCCGGGGAGCTGTTTTTT,CASSQGSGELFF
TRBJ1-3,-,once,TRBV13,TGTGCCAGCAGCGAAGCAGCCGGCGGGGACACCATATATTTT,CASSEAAGGDTIYF
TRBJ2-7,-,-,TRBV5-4,TGTGCCAGCAGCTTAAGGGGGGGGGCCACGAGCGAGCAGTACTTC,CASSLRGGATSEQYF
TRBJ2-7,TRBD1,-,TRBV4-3,TGCGCCAGCAGCCTGGACAGGGGAGGCTACGAGCAGTACTTC,CASSLDRGGYEQYF
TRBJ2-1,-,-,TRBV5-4,TGTGCCAGCAGCTTGCCCCAGGCTGCCTACAATGAGCAGTTCTTC,CASSLPQAAYNEQFF
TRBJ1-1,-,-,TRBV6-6,TGTGCCAGCAGTTACTCGGAGGGTTTCGCTGAAGCTTTCTTT,CASSYSEGFAEAFF
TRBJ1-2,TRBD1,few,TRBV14,TGTGCCAGCAGCCCAGGACAGGGTGACGGCTACACCTTC,CASSPGQGDGYTF
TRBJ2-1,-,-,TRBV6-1,TGTGCCAGCAGTGACGGCAGGACCCCCTACAATGAGCAGTTCTTC,CASSDGRTPYNEQFF
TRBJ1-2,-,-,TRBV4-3,TGCGCCAGCAGCCAAGGCGACGGAAACTATGGCTACACCTTC,CASSQGDGNYGYTF
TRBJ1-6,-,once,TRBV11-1,TGTGCCAGCAGCATTGGGGGTAATTCACCCCTCCACTTT,CASSIGGNSPLHF
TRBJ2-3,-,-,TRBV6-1,TGTGCCAGCAGGAGGCGCGGCAGGGAGGCAGATACGCAGTATTTT,CASRRRGREADTQYF
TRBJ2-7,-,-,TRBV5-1,TGCGCCAGCAGCTTCGGTCGAGGGGTCTACGAGCAGTACTTC,CASSFGRGVYEQYF
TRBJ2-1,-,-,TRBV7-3,TGTGCCAGCAGCTTAGAGGCGGGCCCCGGCAATGAGCAGTTCTTC,CASSLEAGPGNEQFF
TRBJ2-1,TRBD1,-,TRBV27,TGTGCCAGCAGTGCCTCCGGGACAGGGCTCAATGAGCAGTTCTTC,CASSASGTGLNEQFF
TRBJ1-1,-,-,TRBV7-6,TGTGCCAGCAGCTTTGGTCTCGGGACTGAAGCTTTCTTT,CASSFGLGTEAFF
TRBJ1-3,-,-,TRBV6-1,TGTGCCAGCAGTTTGTCTGGAAACACCATATATTTT,CASSLSGNTIYF
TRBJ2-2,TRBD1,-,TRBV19,TGTGCCAGTAATTGGGACAGGGAGGGAAGGGAGCTGTTTTTT,CASNWDREGRELFF
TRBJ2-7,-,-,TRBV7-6,TGTGCCAGCAGCCGCCAAAGCCCCGGGACACTTTCCTACGAGCAGTACTTC,CASSRQSPGTLSYEQYF
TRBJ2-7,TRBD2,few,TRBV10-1,TGCGCCAGCAGTGGGACTAGCGGGAGCGAGCAGTACTTC,CASSGTSGSEQYF
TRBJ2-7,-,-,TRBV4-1,TGCGCCAGCAGCCAAGCTGAGGGCAACACCTACGAGCAGTACTTC,CASSQAEGNTYEQYF
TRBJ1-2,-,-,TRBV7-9,TGTGCCAGCAGCTTAGGGGGAGCGGATAACTATGGCTACACCTTC,CASSLGGADNYGYTF
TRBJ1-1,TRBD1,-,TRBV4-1,TGCGCCAGCAGCCCTCGACAGGGGGGGAACACTGAAGCTTTCTTT,CASSPRQGGNTEAFF
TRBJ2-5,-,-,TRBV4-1,TGCGCCAGCAGCCGAGGGAGTCAGTTGGGTTCTGGAGAGACCCAGTACTTC,CASSRGSQLGSGETQYF
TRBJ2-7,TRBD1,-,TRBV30,TGTGCCTGGAGTACCGGGACAGGGTGGGAGCAGTACTTC,CAWSTGTGWEQYF
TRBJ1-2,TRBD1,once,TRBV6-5,TGTGCCAGCAGTTACCTGGACAGGGGGGATGGCTACACCTTC,CASSYLDRGDGYTF
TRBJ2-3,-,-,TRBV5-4,TGTGCCAGCAGCTTATCAGGAGGGGGCTTAGTCGGTACGCAGTATTTT,CASSLSGGGLVGTQYF
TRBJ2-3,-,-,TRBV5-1,TGCGCCAGCAGCCACACAGGGCGCCGGGGCACAGATACGCAGTATTTT,CASSHTGRRGTDTQYF
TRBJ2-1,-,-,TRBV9,TGTGCCAGCAGCGTAGGCACAAGTGAGCAGTTCTTC,CASSVGTSEQFF